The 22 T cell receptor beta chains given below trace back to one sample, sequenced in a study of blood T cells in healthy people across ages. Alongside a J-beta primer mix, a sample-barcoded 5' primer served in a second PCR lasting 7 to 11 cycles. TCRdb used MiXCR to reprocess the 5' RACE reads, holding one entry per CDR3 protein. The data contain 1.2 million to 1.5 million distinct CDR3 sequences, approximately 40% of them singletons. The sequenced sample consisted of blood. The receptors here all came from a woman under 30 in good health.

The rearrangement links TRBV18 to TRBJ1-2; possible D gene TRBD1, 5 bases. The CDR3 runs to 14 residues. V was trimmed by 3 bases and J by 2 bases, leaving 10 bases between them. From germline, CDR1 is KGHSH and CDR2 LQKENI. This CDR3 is CASSPSTENYGYTF. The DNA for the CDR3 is TGTGCCAGCTCACCTTCGACAGAAAACTATGGCTACACCTTC.

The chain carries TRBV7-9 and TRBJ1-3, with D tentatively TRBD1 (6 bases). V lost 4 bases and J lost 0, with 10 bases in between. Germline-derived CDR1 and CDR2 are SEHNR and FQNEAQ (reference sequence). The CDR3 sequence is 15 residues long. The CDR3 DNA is TGTGCCAGCAGCTCCCGACAGGACTCTGGAAACACCATATATTTT. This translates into CASSSRQDSGNTIYF. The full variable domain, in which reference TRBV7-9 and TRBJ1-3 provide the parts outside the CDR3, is DTGVSQNPRHKITKRGQNVTFRCDPISEHNRLYWYRQTLGQGPEFLTYFQNEAQLEKSRLLSDRFSAERPKGSFSTLEIQRTEQGDSAMYLCASSSRQDSGNTIYFGEGSWLTVV.

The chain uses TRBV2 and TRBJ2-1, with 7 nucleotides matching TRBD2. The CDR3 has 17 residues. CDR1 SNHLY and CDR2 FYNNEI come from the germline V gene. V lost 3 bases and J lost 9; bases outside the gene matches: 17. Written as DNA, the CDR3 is TGTGCCAGCAGTGACGTGAGCGGGGCGTTCCTCGGGGGTGAGCAGTTCTTC. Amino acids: CASSDVSGAFLGGEQFF.

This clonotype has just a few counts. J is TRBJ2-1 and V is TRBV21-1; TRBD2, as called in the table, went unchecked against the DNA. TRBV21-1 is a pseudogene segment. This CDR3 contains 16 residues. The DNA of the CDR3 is TGTGCCAGCAGCAAAGTCGCCCTAGCGGCCTACAATGAGCAGTTCTTC. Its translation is CASSKVALAAYNEQFF.

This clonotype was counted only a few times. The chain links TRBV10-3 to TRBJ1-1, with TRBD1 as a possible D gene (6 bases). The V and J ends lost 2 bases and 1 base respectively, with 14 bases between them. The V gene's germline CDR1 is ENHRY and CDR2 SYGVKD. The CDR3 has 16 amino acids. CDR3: CAISEQRGGANTEAFF. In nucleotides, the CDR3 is TGTGCCATCAGTGAGCAACGAGGGGGGGCGAACACTGAAGCTTTCTTT.

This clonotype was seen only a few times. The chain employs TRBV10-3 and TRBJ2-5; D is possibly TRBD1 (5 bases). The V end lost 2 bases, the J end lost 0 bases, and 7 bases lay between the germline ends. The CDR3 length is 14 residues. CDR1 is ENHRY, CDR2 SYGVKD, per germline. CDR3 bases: TGTGCCATCAGTGAGCAGGGAAACCAAGAGACCCAGTACTTC. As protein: CAISEQGNQETQYF.

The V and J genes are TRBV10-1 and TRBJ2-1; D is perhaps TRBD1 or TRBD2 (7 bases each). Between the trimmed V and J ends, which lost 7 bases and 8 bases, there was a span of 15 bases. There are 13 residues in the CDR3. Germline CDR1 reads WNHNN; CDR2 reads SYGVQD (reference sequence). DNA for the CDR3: TGCGCCAGCAAGCGGGACAGTAGGGATGAGCAGTTCTTC. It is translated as CASKRDSRDEQFF.

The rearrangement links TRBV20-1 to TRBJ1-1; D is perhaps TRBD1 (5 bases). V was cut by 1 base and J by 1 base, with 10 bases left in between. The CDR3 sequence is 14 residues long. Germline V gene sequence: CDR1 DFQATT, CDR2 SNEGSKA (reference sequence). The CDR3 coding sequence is TGCAGTGCTAGAGCACAGGTGGGGAACACTGAAGCTTTCTTT. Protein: CSARAQVGNTEAFF.

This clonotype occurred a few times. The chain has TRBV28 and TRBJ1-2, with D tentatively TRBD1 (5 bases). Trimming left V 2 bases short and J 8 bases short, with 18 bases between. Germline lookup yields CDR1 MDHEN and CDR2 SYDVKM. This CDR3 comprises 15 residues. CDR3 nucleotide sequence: TGTGCCAGCAGTTTACTCGGGGGTGATTCGAGGGGCTACACCTTC. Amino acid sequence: CASSLLGGDSRGYTF.

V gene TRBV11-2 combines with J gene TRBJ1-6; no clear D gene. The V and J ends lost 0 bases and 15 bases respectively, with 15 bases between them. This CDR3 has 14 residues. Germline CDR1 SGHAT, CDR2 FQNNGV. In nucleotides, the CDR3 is TGTGCCAGCAGCTTAGACCCTGCGACCAGAGGCCTCCACTTT. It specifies CASSLDPATRGLHF.

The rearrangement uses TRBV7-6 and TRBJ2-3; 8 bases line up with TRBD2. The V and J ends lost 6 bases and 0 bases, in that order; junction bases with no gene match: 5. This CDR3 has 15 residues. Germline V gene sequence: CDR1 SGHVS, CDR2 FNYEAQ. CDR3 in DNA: TGTGCCAGCAGGGAAACTAGCGGTAGCACAGATACGCAGTATTTT. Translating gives CASRETSGSTDTQYF.

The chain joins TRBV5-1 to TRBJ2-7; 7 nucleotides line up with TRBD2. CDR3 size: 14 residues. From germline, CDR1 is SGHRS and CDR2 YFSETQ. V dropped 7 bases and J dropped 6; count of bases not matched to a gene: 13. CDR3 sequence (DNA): TGCGCCAGCTTGGGAGGGCGGAGCGTGGGCGAGCAGTACTTC. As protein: CASLGGRSVGEQYF.

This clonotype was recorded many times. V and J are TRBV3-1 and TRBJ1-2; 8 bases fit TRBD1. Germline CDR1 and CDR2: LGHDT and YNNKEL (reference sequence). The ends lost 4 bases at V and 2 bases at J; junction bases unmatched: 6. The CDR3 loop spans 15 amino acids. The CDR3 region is CASSPSQGANYGYTF. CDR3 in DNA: TGTGCCAGCAGCCCCTCCCAGGGGGCGAACTATGGCTACACCTTC. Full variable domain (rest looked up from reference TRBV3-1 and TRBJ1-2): DTAVSQTPKYLVTQMGNDKSIKCEQNLGHDTMYWYKQDSKKFLKIMFSYNNKELIINETVPNRFSPKSPDKAHLNLHINSLELGDSAVYFCASSPSQGANYGYTFGSGTRLTVV.

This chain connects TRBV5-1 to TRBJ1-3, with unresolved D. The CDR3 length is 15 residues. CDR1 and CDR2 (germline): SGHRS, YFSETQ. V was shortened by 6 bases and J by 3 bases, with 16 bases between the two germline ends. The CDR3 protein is CASITPTASGNTIYF. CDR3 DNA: TGCGCCAGCATCACACCAACGGCGAGTGGAAACACCATATATTTT.

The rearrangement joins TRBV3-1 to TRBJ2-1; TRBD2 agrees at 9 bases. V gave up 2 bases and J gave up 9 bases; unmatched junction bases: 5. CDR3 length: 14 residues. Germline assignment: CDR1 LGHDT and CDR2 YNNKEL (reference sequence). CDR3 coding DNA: TGTGCCAGCAGCCAATCTCTAGCGGGATCTGAGCAGTTCTTC. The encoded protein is CASSQSLAGSEQFF.

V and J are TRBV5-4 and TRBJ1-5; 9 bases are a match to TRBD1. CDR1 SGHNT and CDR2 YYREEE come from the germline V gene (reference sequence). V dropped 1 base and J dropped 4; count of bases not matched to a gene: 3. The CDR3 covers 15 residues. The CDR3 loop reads CASSLYGTGNQPQHF. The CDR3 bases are TGTGCCAGCAGCTTGTACGGGACAGGGAATCAGCCCCAGCATTTT.

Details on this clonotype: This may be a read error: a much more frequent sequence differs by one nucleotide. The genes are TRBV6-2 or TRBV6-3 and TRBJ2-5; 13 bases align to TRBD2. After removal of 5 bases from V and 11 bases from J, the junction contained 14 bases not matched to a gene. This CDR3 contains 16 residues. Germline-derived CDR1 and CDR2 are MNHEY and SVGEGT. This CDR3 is CASSRGLAGFLNEQYF. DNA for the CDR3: TGTGCCAGCAGTAGGGGACTAGCGGGATTCTTAAATGAGCAGTACTTC.

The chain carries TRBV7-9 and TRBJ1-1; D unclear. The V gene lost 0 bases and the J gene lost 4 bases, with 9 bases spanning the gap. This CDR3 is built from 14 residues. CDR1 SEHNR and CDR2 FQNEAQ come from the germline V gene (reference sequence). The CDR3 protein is CASSLAGMGTEAFF. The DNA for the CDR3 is TGTGCCAGCAGCTTAGCCGGCATGGGCACTGAAGCTTTCTTT. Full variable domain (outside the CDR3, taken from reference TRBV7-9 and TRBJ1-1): DTGVSQNPRHKITKRGQNVTFRCDPISEHNRLYWYRQTLGQGPEFLTYFQNEAQLEKSRLLSDRFSAERPKGSFSTLEIQRTEQGDSAMYLCASSLAGMGTEAFFGQGTRLTVV.

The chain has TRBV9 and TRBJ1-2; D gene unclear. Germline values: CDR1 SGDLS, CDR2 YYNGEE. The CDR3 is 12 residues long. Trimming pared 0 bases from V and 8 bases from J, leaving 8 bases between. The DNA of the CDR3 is TGTGCCAGCAGCGTAGAGTCGTCGGGCTACACCTTC. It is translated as CASSVESSGYTF.

CDR3 sequence (DNA): TGCGCCAGCAGCCAAGGGGACAATCCGGCCCTCTATGGCTACACCTTC. Translating gives CASSQGDNPALYGYTF. V usage is TRBV4-1 and J usage is TRBJ1-2, with a tentative D call TRBD1 (6 bases). The V gene lost 1 base and the J gene lost 4 bases, with 16 bases spanning the gap. This CDR3 is 16 amino acids long. Germline CDR1 and CDR2: MGHRA and YSYEKL.

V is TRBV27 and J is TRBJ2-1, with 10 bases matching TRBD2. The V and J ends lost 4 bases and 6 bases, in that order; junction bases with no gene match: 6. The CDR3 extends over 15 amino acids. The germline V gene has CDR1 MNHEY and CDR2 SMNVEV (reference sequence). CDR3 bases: TGTGCCAGCAGTTCGGGACTAGCGAGAACCAATGAGCAGTTCTTC. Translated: CASSSGLARTNEQFF.

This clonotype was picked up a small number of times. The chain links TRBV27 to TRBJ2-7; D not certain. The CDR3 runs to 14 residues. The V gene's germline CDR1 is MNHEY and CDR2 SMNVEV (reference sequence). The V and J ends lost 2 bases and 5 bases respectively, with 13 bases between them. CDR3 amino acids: CASSLGQLLHEQYF. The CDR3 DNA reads TGTGCCAGCAGTTTAGGTCAGCTCCTACACGAGCAGTACTTC.